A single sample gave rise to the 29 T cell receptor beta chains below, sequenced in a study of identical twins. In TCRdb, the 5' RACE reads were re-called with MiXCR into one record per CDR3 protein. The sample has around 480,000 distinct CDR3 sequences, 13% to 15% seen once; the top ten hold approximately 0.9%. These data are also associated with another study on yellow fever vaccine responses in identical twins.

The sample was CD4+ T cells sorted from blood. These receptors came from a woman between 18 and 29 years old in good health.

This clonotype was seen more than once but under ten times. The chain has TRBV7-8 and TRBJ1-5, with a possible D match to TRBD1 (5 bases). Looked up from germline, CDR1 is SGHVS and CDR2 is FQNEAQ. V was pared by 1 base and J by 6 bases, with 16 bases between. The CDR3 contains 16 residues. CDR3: CASSLGVRDGAQPQHF. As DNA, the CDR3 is TGTGCCAGCAGCTTAGGGGTCCGGGACGGGGCTCAGCCCCAGCATTTT.

DNA for the CDR3: TGTGCCAGCAGTTACGGGGGGCCAGAGACCCAGTACTTC. Its translation is CASSYGGPETQYF. The gene calls are TRBV6-6 and TRBJ2-5; D could derive from TRBD1 or TRBD2 (6 bases each). V was cut by 2 bases and J by 4 bases, with 8 bases left in between. The CDR3 consists of 13 residues. CDR1 and CDR2 (germline): MNHNY, SVGAGI (reference sequence).

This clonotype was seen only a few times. The CDR3 coding sequence is TGCGCCAGCAGCTTGGATGTAGCGGGAGGGTACGAGCAGTACTTC. Its protein is CASSLDVAGGYEQYF. The chain combines TRBV5-1 with TRBJ2-7; 11 bases match TRBD2. V was clipped by 0 bases and J by 4 bases; unmatched bases: 3. The CDR3 contains 15 residues. Germline CDR1 is SGHRS and CDR2 is YFSETQ.

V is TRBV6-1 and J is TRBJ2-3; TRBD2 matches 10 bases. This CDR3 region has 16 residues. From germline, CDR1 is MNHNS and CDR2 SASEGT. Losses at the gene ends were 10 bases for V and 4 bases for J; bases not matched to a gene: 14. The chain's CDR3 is CATARSGRAPSDTQYF. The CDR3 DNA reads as TGTGCCACCGCGCGGAGCGGGAGGGCCCCGTCAGATACGCAGTATTTT.

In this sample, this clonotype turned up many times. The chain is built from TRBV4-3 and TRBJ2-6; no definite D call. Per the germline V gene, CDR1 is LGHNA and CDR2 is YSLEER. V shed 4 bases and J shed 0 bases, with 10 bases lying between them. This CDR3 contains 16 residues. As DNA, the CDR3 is TGCGCCAGCAGCCGAGACACGTTCTCTGGGGCCAACGTCCTGACTTTC. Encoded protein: CASSRDTFSGANVLTF.

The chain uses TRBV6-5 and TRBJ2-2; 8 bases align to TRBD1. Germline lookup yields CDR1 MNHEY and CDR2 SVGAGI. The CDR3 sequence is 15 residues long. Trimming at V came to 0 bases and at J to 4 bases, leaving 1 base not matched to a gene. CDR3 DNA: TGTGCCAGCAGTTACTCTCAGGGGGCCACCGGGGAGCTGTTTTTT. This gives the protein CASSYSQGATGELFF.

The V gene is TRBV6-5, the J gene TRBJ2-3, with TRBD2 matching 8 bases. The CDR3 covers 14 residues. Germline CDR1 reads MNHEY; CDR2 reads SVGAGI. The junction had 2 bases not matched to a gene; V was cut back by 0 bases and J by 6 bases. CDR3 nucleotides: TGTGCCAGCAGTTACTCTGGACTAGCTGATACGCAGTATTTT. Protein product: CASSYSGLADTQYF.

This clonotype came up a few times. The CDR3 DNA reads TGCGCCAGCAGCCAAGAGGCCCTGGGGACAGAGCGGCAGTACTTC. Translated: CASSQEALGTERQYF. This chain connects TRBV4-1 to TRBJ2-5, with 7 bases fitting TRBD1. The J segment lost 11 bases and the V segment lost 0 bases, leaving 12 bases of the junction unmatched. The CDR3 runs to 15 residues. Germline CDR1 reads MGHRA; CDR2 reads YSYEKL.

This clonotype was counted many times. The CDR3: CASSLPTSGQETQYF. Here the CDR3 DNA reads TGTGCCAGCAGCTTACCTACTAGCGGACAAGAGACCCAGTACTTC. The rearrangement uses TRBV7-9 and TRBJ2-5; TRBD2 agrees at 8 bases. Trimming cost V 2 bases and J 2 bases; bases outside gene matches: 4. CDR3 size: 15 residues. Germline V gives CDR1 SEHNR, CDR2 FQNEAQ (reference sequence).

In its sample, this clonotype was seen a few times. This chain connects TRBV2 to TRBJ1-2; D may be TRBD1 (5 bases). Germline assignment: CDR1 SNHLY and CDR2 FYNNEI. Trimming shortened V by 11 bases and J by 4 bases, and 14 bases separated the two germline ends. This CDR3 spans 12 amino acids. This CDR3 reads CACHGGGYGYTF. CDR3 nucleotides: TGTGCCTGCCACGGGGGGGGCTATGGCTACACCTTC.

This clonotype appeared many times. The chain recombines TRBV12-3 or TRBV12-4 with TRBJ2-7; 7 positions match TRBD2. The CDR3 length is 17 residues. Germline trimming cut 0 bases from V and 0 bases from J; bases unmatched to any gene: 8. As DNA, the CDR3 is TGTGCCAGCAGTTTAGCGATTCGGGGGAGGGCCTCCTACGAGCAGTACTTC. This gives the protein CASSLAIRGRASYEQYF.

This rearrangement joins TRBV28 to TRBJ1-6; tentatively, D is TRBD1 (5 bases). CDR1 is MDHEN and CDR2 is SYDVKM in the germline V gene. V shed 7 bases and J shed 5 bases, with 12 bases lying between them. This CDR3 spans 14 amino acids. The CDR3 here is CASKLTVDNSPLHF. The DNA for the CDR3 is TGTGCCAGCAAGCTGACAGTTGATAATTCACCCCTCCACTTT.

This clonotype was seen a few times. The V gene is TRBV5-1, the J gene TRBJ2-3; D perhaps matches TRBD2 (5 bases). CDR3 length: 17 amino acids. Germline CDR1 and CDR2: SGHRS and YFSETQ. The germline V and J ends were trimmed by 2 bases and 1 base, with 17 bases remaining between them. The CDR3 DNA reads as TGCGCCAGCAGCTTAAGACGCGCCCCCGGGGGCACAGATACGCAGTATTTT. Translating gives CASSLRRAPGGTDTQYF.

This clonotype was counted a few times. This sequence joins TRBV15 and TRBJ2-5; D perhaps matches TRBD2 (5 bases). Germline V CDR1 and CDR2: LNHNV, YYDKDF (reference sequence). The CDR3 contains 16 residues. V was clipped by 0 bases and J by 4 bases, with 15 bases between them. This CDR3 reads CATSRDDGKQVETQYF. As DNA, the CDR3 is TGTGCCACCAGCAGAGATGACGGGAAGCAGGTAGAGACCCAGTACTTC.

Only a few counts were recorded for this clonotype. DNA of the CDR3: TGTGCCAGCAGTTTTGGTGGGGGCTCCTACAATGAGCAGTTCTTC. The encoded protein is CASSFGGGSYNEQFF. This rearrangement joins TRBV12-3 or TRBV12-4 to TRBJ2-1; D may be TRBD1 or TRBD2 (5 bases each). V lost 3 bases, J lost 0 bases, and 9 bases lay in between. The CDR3 has 15 residues.

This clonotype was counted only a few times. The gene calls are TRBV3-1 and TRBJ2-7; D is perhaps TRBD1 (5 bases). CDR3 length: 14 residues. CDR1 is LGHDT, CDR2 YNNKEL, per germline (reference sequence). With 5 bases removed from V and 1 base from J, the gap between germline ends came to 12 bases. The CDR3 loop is CASSSGRESYEQYF. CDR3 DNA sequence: TGTGCCAGCAGCTCGGGCAGGGAATCCTACGAGCAGTACTTC.

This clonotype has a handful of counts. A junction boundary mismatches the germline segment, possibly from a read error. The CDR3 DNA reads as TGTGCCAGCAGCGGACTAGTTTTCCACTTC. Encoded protein: CASSGLVFHF. The gene calls are TRBV28 and TRBJ2-7; TRBD2 agrees at 7 bases. The CDR3 is made up of 10 amino acids. CDR1 is MDHEN, CDR2 SYDVKM, per germline. The full variable domain, completed using reference TRBV28 and TRBJ2-7, is DVKVTQSSRYLVKRTGEKVFLECVQDMDHENMFWYRQDPGLGLRLIYFSYDVKMKEKGDIPEGYSVSREKKERFSLILESASTNQTSMYLCASSGLVFHFGPGTRLTVT.

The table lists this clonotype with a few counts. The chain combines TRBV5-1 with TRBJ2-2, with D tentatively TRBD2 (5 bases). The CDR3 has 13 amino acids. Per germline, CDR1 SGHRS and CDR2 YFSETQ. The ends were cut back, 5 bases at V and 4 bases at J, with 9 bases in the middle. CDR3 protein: CASSPTSTGELFF. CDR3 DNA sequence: TGCGCCAGCAGTCCCACTAGCACCGGGGAGCTGTTTTTT.

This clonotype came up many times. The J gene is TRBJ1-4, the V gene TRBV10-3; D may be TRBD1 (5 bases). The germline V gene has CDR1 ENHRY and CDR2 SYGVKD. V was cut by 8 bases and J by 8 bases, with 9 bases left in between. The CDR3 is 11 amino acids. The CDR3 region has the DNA TGTGCCATCGGGGACGGGGAAAAACTGTTTTTT. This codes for CAIGDGEKLFF.

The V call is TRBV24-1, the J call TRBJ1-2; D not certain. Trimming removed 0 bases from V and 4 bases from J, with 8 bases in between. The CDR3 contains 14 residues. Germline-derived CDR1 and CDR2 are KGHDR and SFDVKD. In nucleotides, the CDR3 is TGTGCCACCAGTGATTTGGAACGGGCCTATGGCTACACCTTC. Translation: CATSDLERAYGYTF.

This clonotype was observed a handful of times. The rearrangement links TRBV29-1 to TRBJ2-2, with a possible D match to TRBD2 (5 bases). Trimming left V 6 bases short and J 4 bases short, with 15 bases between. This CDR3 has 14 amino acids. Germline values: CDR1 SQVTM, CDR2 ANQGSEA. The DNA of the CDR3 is TGCAGCGTCCAACGGGGATCGAGCACCGGGGAGCTGTTTTTT. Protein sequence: CSVQRGSSTGELFF.

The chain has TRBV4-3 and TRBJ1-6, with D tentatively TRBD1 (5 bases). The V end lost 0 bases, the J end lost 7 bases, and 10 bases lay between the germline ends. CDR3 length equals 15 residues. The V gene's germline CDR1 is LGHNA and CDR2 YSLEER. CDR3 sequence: CASSQDAGVNSPLHF. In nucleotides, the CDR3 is TGCGCCAGCAGCCAAGATGCGGGGGTAAATTCACCCCTCCACTTT.

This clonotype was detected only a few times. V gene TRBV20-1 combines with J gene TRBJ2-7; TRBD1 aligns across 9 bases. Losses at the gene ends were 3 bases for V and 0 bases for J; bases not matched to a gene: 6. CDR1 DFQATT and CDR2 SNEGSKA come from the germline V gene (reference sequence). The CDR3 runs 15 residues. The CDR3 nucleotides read TGCAGTGCTAGGGGAAAGACAGGGGGCTCCTACGAGCAGTACTTC. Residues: CSARGKTGGSYEQYF.

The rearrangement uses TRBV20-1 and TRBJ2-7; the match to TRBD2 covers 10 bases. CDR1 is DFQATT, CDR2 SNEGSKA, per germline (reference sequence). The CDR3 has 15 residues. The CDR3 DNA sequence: TGCAGCGCAAGCCTCGAGCGGGGGGGCCCGTACGAGCAGTACTTC. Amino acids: CSASLERGGPYEQYF.

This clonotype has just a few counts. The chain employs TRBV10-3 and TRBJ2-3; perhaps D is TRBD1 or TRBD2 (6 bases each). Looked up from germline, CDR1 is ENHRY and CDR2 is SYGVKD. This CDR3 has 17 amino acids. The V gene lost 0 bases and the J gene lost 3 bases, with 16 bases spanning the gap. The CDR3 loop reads CAISESPGAEVTDTQYF. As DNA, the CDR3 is TGTGCCATCAGTGAGTCCCCGGGGGCCGAGGTTACAGATACGCAGTATTTT.

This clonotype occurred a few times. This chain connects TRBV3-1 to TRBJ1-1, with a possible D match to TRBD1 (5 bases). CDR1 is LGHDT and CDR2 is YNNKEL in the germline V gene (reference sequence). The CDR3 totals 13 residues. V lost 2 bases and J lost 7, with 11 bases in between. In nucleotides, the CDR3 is TGTGCCAGCAGCCAAAGGGGACGGAATGAAGCTTTCTTT. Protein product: CASSQRGRNEAFF.

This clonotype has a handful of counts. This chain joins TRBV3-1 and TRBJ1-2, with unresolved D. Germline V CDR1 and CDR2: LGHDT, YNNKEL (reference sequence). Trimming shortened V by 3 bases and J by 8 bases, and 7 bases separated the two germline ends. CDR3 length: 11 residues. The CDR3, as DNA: TGTGCCAGCAGCCAGATAAGCGGCTACACCTTC. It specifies CASSQISGYTF.

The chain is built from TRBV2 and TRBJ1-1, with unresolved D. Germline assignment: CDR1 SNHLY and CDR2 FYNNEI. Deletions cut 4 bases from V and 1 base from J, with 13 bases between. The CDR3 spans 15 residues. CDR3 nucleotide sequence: TGTGCCAGCAGTGGAGGCTTGGGCAGGAACACTGAAGCTTTCTTT. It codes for CASSGGLGRNTEAFF.

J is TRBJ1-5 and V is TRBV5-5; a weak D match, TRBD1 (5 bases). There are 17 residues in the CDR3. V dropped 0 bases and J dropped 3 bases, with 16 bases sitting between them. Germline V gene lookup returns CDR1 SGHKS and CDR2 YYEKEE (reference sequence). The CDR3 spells CASSLAIQAIYNQPQHF. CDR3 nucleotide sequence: TGTGCCAGCAGCTTGGCCATACAGGCTATTTACAATCAGCCCCAGCATTTT. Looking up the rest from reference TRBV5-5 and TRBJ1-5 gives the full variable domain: DAGVTQSPTHLIKTRGQQVTLRCSPISGHKSVSWYQQVLGQGPQFIFQYYEKEERGRGNFPDRFSARQFPNYSSELNVNALLLGDSALYLCASSLAIQAIYNQPQHFGDGTRLSIL.